This T cell receptor (beta chain) was recovered during a study of tumor-infiltrating lymphocytes in localized non-small cell lung cancer. Study-level results: Tumor T-cell fraction was not associated with recurrence-free survival. Higher tumor T cell infiltration than in uninvolved lung was supported by TCRbeta sequencing. Available tissue quantity limited TCR sequencing to a patient subset.

The trim removed 6 bases at V and 7 bases at J, leaving 10 bases unmatched. In germline, CDR1 is LGHNT, CDR2 FRNRAP. This CDR3 is 15 amino acids long. This clone has a handful of counts. Its antigen remains unknown. Clones were sequenced by immunoSEQ multiplex PCR, and TCRdb holds only the in-frame ones, with some missing. The table has approximately 13,000 clones, 79% seen once. Input material: lung tumor tissue. The J gene is TRBJ1-2, the V gene TRBV12-5, with 11 bases lining up with TRBD1. This TCR was sampled from a human donor with non-small cell lung cancer. The CDR3 protein is CASGYGTGGGGGYTF. The CDR3 nucleotides are TGTGCTAGTGGCTACGGGACAGGGGGAGGTGGTGGCTACACCTTC.